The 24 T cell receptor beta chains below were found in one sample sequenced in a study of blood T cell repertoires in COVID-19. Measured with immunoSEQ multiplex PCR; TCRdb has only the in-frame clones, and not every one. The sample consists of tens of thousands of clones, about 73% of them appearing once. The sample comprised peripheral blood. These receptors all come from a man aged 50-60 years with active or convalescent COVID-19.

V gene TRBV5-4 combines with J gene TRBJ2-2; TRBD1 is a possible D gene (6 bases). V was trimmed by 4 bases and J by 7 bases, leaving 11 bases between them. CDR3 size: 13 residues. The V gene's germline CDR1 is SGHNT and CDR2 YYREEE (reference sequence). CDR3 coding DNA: TGTGCCAGCAGCGCTGGACAGATCGGGGAGCTGTTTTTT. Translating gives CASSAGQIGELFF.

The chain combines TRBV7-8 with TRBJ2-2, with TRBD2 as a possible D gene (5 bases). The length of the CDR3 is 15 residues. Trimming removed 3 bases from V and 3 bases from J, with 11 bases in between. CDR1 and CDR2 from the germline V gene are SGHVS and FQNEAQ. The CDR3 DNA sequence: TGTGCCAGCAGCTTTCTAGAGGGATACACCGGGGAGCTGTTTTTT. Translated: CASSFLEGYTGELFF. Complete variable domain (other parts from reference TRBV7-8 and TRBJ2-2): GAGVSQSPRYKVAKRGQDVALRCDPISGHVSLFWYQQALGQGPEFLTYFQNEAQLDKSGLPSDRFFAERPEGSVSTLKIQRTQQEDSAVYLCASSFLEGYTGELFFGEGSRLTVL.

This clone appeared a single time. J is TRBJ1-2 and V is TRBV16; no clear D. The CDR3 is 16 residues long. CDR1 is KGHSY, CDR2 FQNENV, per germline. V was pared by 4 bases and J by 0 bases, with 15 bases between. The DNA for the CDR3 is TGTGCCAGCAGCCCAAGTTTGACTTTTTCTAACTATGGCTACACCTTC. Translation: CASSPSLTFSNYGYTF.

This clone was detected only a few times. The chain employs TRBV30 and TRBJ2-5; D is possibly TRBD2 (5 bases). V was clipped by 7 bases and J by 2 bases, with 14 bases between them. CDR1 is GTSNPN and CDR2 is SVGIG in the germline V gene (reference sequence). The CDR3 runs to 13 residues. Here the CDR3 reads CASTRTPQETQYF. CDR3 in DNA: TGTGCCTCTACTAGGACCCCGCAAGAGACCCAGTACTTC.

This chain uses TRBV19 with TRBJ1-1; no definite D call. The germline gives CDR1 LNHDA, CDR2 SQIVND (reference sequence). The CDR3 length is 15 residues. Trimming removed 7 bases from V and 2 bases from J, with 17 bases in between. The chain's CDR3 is CASKVTPGGNTEAFF. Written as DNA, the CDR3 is TGTGCCAGTAAGGTGACACCCGGTGGTAACACTGAAGCTTTCTTT.

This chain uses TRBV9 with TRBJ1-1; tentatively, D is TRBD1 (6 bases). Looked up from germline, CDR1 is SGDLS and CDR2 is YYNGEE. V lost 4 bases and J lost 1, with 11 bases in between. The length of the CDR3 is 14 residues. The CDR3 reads CASSNRQENTEAFF. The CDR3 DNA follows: TGTGCCAGCAGCAACCGACAGGAGAACACTGAAGCTTTCTTT.

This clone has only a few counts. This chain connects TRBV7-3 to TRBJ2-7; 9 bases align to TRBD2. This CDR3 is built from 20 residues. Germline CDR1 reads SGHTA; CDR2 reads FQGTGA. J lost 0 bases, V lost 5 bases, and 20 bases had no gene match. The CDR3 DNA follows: TGTGCCAGCAGCCCCGGGGTTATAGCGGGGGCTCTTAAGAGCTCCTACGAGCAGTACTTC. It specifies CASSPGVIAGALKSSYEQYF.

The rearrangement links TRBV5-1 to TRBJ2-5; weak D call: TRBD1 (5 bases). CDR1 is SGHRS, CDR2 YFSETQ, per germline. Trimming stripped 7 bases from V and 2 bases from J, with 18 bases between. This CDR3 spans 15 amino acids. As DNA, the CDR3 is TGCGCCAGCGCGACCCTCGACAGCGAACAAGAGACCCAGTACTTC. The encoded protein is CASATLDSEQETQYF.

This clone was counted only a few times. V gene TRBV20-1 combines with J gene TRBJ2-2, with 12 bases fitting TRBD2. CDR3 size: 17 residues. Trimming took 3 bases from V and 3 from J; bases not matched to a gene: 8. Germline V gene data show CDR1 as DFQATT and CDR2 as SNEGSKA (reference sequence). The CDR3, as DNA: TGCAGTGCTAGTGGACTAGCGGGGCTCTCGGACACCGGGGAGCTGTTTTTT. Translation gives CSASGLAGLSDTGELFF.

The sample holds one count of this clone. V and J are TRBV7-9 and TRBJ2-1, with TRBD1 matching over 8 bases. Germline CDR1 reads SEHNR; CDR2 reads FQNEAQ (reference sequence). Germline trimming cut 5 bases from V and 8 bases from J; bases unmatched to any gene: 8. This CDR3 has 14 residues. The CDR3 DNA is TGTGCCAGCAGCCCCGGACAGGGTGGATATGAGCAGTTCTTC. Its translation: CASSPGQGGYEQFF.

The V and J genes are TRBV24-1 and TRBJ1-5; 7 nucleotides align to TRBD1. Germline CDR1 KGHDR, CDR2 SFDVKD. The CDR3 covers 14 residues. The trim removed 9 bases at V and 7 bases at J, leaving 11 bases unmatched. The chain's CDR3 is CATGGQVDWQPQHF. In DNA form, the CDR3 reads TGTGCCACCGGAGGACAGGTTGATTGGCAGCCCCAGCATTTT.

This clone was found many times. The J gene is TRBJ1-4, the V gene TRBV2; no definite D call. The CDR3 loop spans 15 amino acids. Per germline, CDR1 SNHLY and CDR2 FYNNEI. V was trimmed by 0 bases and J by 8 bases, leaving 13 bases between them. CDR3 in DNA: TGTGCCAGCAGTGAAGCTCGGCAGGTCCTCGAAAAACTGTTTTTT. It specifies CASSEARQVLEKLFF.

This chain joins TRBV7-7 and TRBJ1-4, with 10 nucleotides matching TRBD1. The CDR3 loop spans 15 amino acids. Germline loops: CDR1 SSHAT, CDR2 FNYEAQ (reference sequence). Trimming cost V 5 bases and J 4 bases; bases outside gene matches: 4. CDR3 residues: CASSPGQGVNEKLFF. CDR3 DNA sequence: TGTGCCAGCAGCCCAGGACAGGGGGTTAATGAAAAACTGTTTTTT.

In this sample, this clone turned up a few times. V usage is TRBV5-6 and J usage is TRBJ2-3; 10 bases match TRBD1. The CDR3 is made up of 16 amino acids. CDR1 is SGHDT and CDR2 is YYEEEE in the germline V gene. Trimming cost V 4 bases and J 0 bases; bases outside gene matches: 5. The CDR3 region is CASSGGTGDSTDTQYF. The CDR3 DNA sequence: TGTGCCAGCAGCGGAGGGACAGGGGACAGCACAGATACGCAGTATTTT.

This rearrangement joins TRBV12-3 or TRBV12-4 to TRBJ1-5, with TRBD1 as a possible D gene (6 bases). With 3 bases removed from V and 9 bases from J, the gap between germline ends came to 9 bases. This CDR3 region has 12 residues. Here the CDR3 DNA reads TGTGCCAGCAGTTTCAGGGGTCTGCCCCAGCATTTT. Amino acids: CASSFRGLPQHF.

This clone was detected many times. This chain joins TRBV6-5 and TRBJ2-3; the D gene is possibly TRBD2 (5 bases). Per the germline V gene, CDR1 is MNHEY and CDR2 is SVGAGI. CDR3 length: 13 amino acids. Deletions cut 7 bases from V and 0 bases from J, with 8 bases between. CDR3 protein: CASTGSSTDTQYF. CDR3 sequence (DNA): TGTGCCAGCACGGGGAGTAGCACAGATACGCAGTATTTT.

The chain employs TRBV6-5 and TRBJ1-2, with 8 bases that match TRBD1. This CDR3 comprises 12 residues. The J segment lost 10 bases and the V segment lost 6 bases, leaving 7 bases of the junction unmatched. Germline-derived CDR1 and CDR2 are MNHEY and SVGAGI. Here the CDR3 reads CASRNRGLFYTF. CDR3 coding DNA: TGTGCCAGCAGGAACAGGGGGTTGTTCTACACCTTC.

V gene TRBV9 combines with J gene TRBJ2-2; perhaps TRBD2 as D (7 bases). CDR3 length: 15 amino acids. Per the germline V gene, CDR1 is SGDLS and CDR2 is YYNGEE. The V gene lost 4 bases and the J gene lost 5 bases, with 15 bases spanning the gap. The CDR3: CASSPRGAGTGELFF. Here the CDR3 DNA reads TGTGCCAGCAGCCCCCGGGGGGCGGGGACCGGGGAGCTGTTTTTT.

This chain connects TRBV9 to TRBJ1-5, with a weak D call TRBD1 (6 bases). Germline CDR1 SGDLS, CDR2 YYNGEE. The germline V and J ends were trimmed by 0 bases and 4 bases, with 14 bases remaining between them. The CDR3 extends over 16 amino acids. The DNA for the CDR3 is TGTGCCAGCAGCGTAGGGGGGCAGGGAGGGAATCAGCCCCAGCATTTT. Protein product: CASSVGGQGGNQPQHF.

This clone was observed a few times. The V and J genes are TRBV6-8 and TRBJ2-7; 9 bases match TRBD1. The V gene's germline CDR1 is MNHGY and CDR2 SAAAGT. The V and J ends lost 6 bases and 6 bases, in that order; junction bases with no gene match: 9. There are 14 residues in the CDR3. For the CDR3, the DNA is TGTGCCAGCAGGTACGGGACAGGGTATTTCGAGCAGTACTTC. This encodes CASRYGTGYFEQYF.

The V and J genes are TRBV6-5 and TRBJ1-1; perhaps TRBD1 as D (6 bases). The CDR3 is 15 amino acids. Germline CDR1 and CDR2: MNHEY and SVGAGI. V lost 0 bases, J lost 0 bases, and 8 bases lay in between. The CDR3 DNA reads TGTGCCAGCAGTTACTCGCGGACAGTGAACACTGAAGCTTTCTTT. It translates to CASSYSRTVNTEAFF.

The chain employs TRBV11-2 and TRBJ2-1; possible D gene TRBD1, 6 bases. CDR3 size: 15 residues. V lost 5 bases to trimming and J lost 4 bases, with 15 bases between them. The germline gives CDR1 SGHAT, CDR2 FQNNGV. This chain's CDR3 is CASSQDTGFYNEQFF. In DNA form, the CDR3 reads TGTGCCAGCAGCCAAGATACAGGGTTTTACAATGAGCAGTTCTTC.

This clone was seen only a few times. This chain's CDR3 is CASSVAGGPNQPQHF. The CDR3 DNA reads as TGCGCCAGCAGTGTAGCGGGGGGGCCCAATCAGCCCCAGCATTTT. This chain joins TRBV10-2 and TRBJ1-5, with a possible D match to TRBD1 (6 bases). CDR1 is WSHSY, CDR2 SAAADI, per germline. CDR3 length: 15 residues. V was pared by 4 bases and J by 3 bases, with 13 bases between.

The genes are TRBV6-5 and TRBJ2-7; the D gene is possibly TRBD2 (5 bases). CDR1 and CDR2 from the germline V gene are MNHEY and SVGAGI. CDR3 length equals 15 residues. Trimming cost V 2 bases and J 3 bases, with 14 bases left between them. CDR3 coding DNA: TGTGCCAGCAGTTACGCTGGAGGCAGCCACTACGAGCAGTACTTC. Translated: CASSYAGGSHYEQYF.